Each of the 20 T cell receptor beta chains below was sequenced from the same sample in a study of shared clonotypes between healthy human individuals. CD8 cells classed as naive were CD45RO-negative and positively selected for CCR7, excluding terminally differentiated effector memory CD45RA+ cells. Sequencing was performed with immunoSEQ multiplex PCR; in TCRdb, only in-frame clones are kept and a portion is missing. The sample gives nearly 2 million clones, around 96% of which show up once; 0.95% to 1.5% is in the top ten. What was sequenced was naive CD8+ T cells sorted from blood. The receptors derive from a man aged 18 to 35 in good health.

This chain connects TRBV5-1 to TRBJ2-1; D is undetermined. The CDR3 consists of 15 residues. Deletions cut 3 bases from V and 2 bases from J, with 12 bases between. Germline CDR1 is SGHRS and CDR2 is YFSETQ. The CDR3 reads CASSSEDTAYNEQFF. CDR3 in DNA: TGCGCCAGCAGCTCCGAGGATACGGCCTACAATGAGCAGTTCTTC.

For the CDR3, the DNA is TGTGCCAGCAGCCCCGGGGTAGCGGGAGTGCACGAGCAGTACTTC. The encoded protein is CASSPGVAGVHEQYF. The chain has TRBV9 and TRBJ2-7, with 9 bases that match TRBD2. The V gene's germline CDR1 is SGDLS and CDR2 YYNGEE. Trimming removed 4 bases from V and 5 bases from J; junction bases left unmatched: 10. The CDR3 extends over 15 amino acids.

The V call is TRBV7-2, the J call TRBJ2-1; 8 nucleotides match TRBD2. Germline V gene lookup returns CDR1 SGHTA and CDR2 FQGNSA. V shed 4 bases and J 8 bases; nucleotides not matched to a gene: 1. The CDR3 is 12 amino acids. As DNA, the CDR3 is TGTGCCAGCAGCTACGGGGGGGATGAGCAGTTCTTC. The encoded protein is CASSYGGDEQFF.

The rearrangement links TRBV27 to TRBJ2-1, with D perhaps matching TRBD1 or TRBD2 (6 bases each). Germline values: CDR1 MNHEY, CDR2 SMNVEV (reference sequence). This CDR3 has 16 residues. V dropped 5 bases and J dropped 5 bases, with 19 bases sitting between them. CDR3 amino acids: CASSAGGGSGNNEQFF. The CDR3 coding sequence is TGTGCCAGCAGTGCCGGGGGCGGTTCGGGTAACAATGAGCAGTTCTTC.

The chain joins TRBV6-1 to TRBJ2-5; 13 bases line up with TRBD2. V shed 6 bases, J shed 2 bases, and the junction held 9 bases outside the gene matches. Germline V gene data show CDR1 as MNHNS and CDR2 as SASEGT. The CDR3 is 17 amino acids. The CDR3 nucleotides are TGTGCCAGCAGCGAACATGGGACTAGCGGGGCGCAAGAGACCCAGTACTTC. Residues: CASSEHGTSGAQETQYF.

The V call is TRBV29-1, the J call TRBJ1-2; 8 bases fit TRBD1. CDR3 size: 14 residues. Germline trimming cut 3 bases from V and 6 bases from J; bases unmatched to any gene: 9. Germline CDR1 and CDR2: SQVTM and ANQGSEA. The chain's CDR3 is CSVDPGQGTNGYTF. DNA of the CDR3: TGCAGCGTTGACCCCGGACAGGGAACGAATGGCTACACCTTC.

The rearrangement links TRBV7-9 to TRBJ1-1; 7 nucleotides agree with TRBD1. Germline V gene data show CDR1 as SEHNR and CDR2 as FQNEAQ (reference sequence). The V and J ends lost 4 bases and 3 bases, in that order; junction bases with no gene match: 5. The CDR3 is 14 amino acids. Here the CDR3 reads CASSSTGPDTEAFF. The CDR3 nucleotides are TGTGCCAGCAGCTCGACAGGGCCGGACACTGAAGCTTTCTTT.

The chain links TRBV6-5 to TRBJ1-3, with D hard to call. Germline CDR1 reads MNHEY; CDR2 reads SVGAGI. This CDR3 spans 12 amino acids. Trimming took off 8 bases at V and 0 bases at J, with 5 bases between the two ends. Here the CDR3 reads CASSLSGNTIYF. The CDR3 DNA reads as TGTGCCAGCTCGCTCTCTGGAAACACCATATATTTT.

The V and J genes are TRBV15 and TRBJ1-1, with D possibly TRBD1 on 6 matching bases. In germline, CDR1 is LNHNV, CDR2 YYDKDF (reference sequence). The V gene lost 5 bases and the J gene lost 4 bases, with 17 bases spanning the gap. The CDR3 spans 15 residues. The CDR3 loop is CATSQGTWGSTEAFF. Written as DNA, the CDR3 is TGTGCCACCAGCCAAGGGACATGGGGAAGCACTGAAGCTTTCTTT. The full variable domain, completed using reference TRBV15 and TRBJ1-1, is DAMVIQNPRYQVTQFGKPVTLSCSQTLNHNVMYWYQQKSSQAPKLLFHYYDKDFNNEADTPDNFQSRRPNTSFCFLDIRSPGLGDTAMYLCATSQGTWGSTEAFFGQGTRLTVV.

The chain is built from TRBV19 and TRBJ1-1; D unclear. In germline, CDR1 is LNHDA, CDR2 SQIVND (reference sequence). The V end was cut by 4 bases, the J end by 3 bases, with 9 bases between. This CDR3 has 13 residues. CDR3 sequence reads: CASSTPGYTEAFF. For the CDR3, the DNA is TGTGCCAGTAGTACCCCGGGTTACACTGAAGCTTTCTTT.

The chain has TRBV11-2 and TRBJ1-1; 9 bases line up with TRBD1. Germline CDR1 reads SGHAT; CDR2 reads FQNNGV. The CDR3 is made up of 15 amino acids. V shed 5 bases and J 4 bases; nucleotides not matched to a gene: 8. The DNA of the CDR3 is TGTGCCAGCAGCATGTTACAGGGGGCGGCCACTGAAGCTTTCTTT. This codes for CASSMLQGAATEAFF. Together with reference TRBV11-2 and TRBJ1-1, the CDR3 gives the full variable domain: EAGVAQSPRYKIIEKRQSVAFWCNPISGHATLYWYQQILGQGPKLLIQFQNNGVVDDSQLPKDRFSAERLKGVDSTLKIQPAKLEDSAVYLCASSMLQGAATEAFFGQGTRLTVV.

A remark on this clone: Other DNA sequences in this specimen translate into the identical CDR3. The CDR3 is CASSPGNEQFF. CDR3 sequence (DNA): TGTGCCAGCAGCCCGGGCAATGAGCAGTTCTTC. The V and J genes are TRBV13 and TRBJ2-1; D remains unclear. CDR1 PRHDT and CDR2 FYEKMQ come from the germline V gene (reference sequence). The CDR3 sequence is 11 residues long. V was shortened by 5 bases and J by 6 bases, with 5 bases between the two germline ends.

This chain joins TRBV6-5 and TRBJ2-7, with 10 bases matching TRBD1. Germline-derived CDR1 and CDR2 are MNHEY and SVGAGI. CDR3 length equals 14 residues. V trimming: 6 bases; J trimming: 4 bases; junction bases outside the gene matches: 6. CDR3 residues: CASSNRDRGYEQYF. As DNA, the CDR3 is TGTGCCAGCAGCAACCGGGACAGGGGTTACGAGCAGTACTTC.

The rearrangement links TRBV28 to TRBJ1-2; possible D gene TRBD1, 6 bases. The germline CDR1 and CDR2 sequences are MDHEN and SYDVKM. The V end lost 8 bases, the J end lost 4 bases, and 11 bases lay between the germline ends. The CDR3 contains 12 residues. CDR3 protein: CASSRGTYGYTF. CDR3 in DNA: TGTGCCAGCTCCAGGGGTACCTATGGCTACACCTTC.

The chain recombines TRBV7-9 with TRBJ2-7; tentatively, D is TRBD1 (6 bases). Trimming took off 5 bases at V and 7 bases at J, with 15 bases between the two ends. There are 13 residues in the CDR3. Germline values: CDR1 SEHNR, CDR2 FQNEAQ (reference sequence). The CDR3 reads CASSIPGVQEQYF. The DNA for the CDR3 is TGTGCCAGCAGCATCCCAGGGGTCCAAGAGCAGTACTTC.

This chain links TRBV10-3 with TRBJ2-2; 8 positions match TRBD1. The V segment lost 8 bases and the J segment 2 bases; nucleotides outside the gene matches: 13. The CDR3 contains 17 residues. The germline CDR1 and CDR2 sequences are ENHRY and SYGVKD. CDR3 amino acids: CAIARDRTLANTGELFF. The CDR3 nucleotides read TGTGCCATCGCCCGGGACAGGACGCTCGCCAACACCGGGGAGCTGTTTTTT.

The gene calls are TRBV29-1 and TRBJ2-7; D may be TRBD1 (8 bases). The CDR3 is made up of 13 amino acids. Germline V CDR1 and CDR2: SQVTM, ANQGSEA. V was trimmed by 8 bases and J by 3 bases, leaving 17 bases between them. The CDR3 loop is CSTRTGRDYEQYF. In nucleotides, the CDR3 is TGCAGCACCCGGACAGGGAGGGACTACGAGCAGTACTTC.

The chain links TRBV10-1 to TRBJ2-3, with 7 bases identical to TRBD2. Per germline, CDR1 WNHNN and CDR2 SYGVQD (reference sequence). Losses at the gene ends were 5 bases for V and 2 bases for J; bases not matched to a gene: 4. The CDR3 covers 14 residues. The CDR3 here is CASSLLAATDTQYF. In DNA form, the CDR3 reads TGCGCCAGCAGTCTCCTAGCGGCCACAGATACGCAGTATTTT.

Of note for this clone: The junction and the germline gene differ at one end; a read error may be behind it. The chain carries TRBV13 and TRBJ2-2, with D possibly being TRBD1 (6 bases). The CDR3 runs to 15 residues. Looked up from germline, CDR1 is PRHDT and CDR2 is FYEKMQ (reference sequence). CDR3 residues: CASSLGQGYTGELFF. CDR3 nucleotide sequence: TGTGCCAGCAGCCTAGGGCAGGGGTACACCGGGGAGCTGTTTTTT.

The chain joins TRBV19 to TRBJ1-1; 7 bases agree with TRBD1. J lost 7 bases, V lost 6 bases, and 20 bases had no gene match. The length of the CDR3 is 17 residues. The germline CDR1 and CDR2 sequences are LNHDA and SQIVND (reference sequence). The CDR3 spells CASSHRGQGKGASEAFF. The CDR3 nucleotides are TGTGCCAGTAGCCATAGGGGGCAGGGGAAAGGTGCGAGTGAAGCTTTCTTT.